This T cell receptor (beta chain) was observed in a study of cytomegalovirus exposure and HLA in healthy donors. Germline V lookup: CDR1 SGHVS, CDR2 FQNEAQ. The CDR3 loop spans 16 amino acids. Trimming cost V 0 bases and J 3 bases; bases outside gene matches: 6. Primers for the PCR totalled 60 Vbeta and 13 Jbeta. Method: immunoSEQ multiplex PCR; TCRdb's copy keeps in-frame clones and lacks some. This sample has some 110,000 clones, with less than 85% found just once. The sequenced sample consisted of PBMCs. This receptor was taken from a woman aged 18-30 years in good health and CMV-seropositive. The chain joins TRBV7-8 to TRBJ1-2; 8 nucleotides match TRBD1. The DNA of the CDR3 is TGTGCCAGCAGCTTAGCGGCTGGACAGGGCGACTATGGCTACACCTTC. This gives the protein CASSLAAGQGDYGYTF.